The source of this T cell receptor (beta chain) is a study of cytomegalovirus exposure and HLA in healthy donors. Whole-study findings and limits: For presence/absence analyses, sequencing depth was assumed to be roughly uniform across donors. Earlier results showed most TCR beta V segments being productive about 87% or about 30% of the time. TCR beta chains numbering about 160 were designated cytomegalovirus-associated.

The PCR ran on 60 Vbeta and 13 Jbeta primers. As originally analysed: In a later analysis, the count reached some 73 million unique TCR beta chains, with about 11 million shared. Assay: immunoSEQ multiplex PCR; the TCRdb copy retains only in-frame clones and omits some. The DNA gave D and trimming, while V, J and clone size come from that table. Here the sample spans about 260,000 clones, 65% to 85% being singletons. This clone turned up a few times. Its antigen remains unknown. Germline V gene data show CDR1 as LNHDA and CDR2 as SQIVND (reference sequence). This CDR3 contains 16 residues. V shed 5 bases, J shed 2 bases, and the junction held 10 bases outside the gene matches.

The sample consisted of PBMCs. This TCR was sampled from a female donor in good health and CMV-seronegative. J is TRBJ1-2 and V is TRBV19, with TRBD1 matching over 8 bases. The CDR3 loop reads CASSPRRDRTNYGYTF. The CDR3 bases are TGTGCCAGTAGTCCCCGAAGGGACAGGACGAACTATGGCTACACCTTC.